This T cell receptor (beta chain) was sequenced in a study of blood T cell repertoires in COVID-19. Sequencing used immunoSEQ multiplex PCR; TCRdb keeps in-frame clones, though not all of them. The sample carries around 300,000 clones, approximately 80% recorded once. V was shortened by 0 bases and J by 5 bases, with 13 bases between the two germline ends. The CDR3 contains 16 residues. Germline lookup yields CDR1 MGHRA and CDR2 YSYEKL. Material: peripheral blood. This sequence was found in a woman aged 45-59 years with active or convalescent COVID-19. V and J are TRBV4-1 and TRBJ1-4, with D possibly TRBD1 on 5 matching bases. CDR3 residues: CASSQEVARVNEKLFF. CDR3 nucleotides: TGCGCCAGCAGCCAAGAAGTAGCCAGGGTGAATGAAAAACTGTTTTTT.